These 11 T cell receptor beta chains originate from one sample sequenced in a study of response to subunit inactivated influenza vaccine. TCRdb called the RT-PCR reads again in MiXCR, with one record for every CDR3 protein. The repertoire consists of more than 150,000 distinct CDR3 sequences, with around 8.8% occurring once and the leading ten covering roughly 11%. The specimen comprised non-naive T cells sorted from PBMCs, sampled on the day of vaccination. Receptors were obtained from a man aged 50 to 59 who received an inactivated influenza vaccine.

The J gene is TRBJ2-6, the V gene TRBV4-3, with D perhaps TRBD2 (6 bases). Germline V gene lookup returns CDR1 LGHNA and CDR2 YSLEER. The CDR3 length is 16 residues. V dropped 4 bases and J dropped 1 base, with 11 bases sitting between them. The CDR3 DNA reads TGCGCCAGCAGCCGAGAGGGAGGATCTGGGGCCAACGTCCTGACTTTC. It codes for CASSREGGSGANVLTF.

This clonotype was found a few times. The CDR3 is CASRPSGINTGELFF. The CDR3 DNA follows: TGTGCCAGCAGGCCTAGCGGTATTAACACCGGGGAGCTGTTTTTT. The chain links TRBV5-4 to TRBJ2-2; 7 nucleotides line up with TRBD2. Per the germline V gene, CDR1 is SGHNT and CDR2 is YYREEE (reference sequence). Losses at the gene ends were 5 bases for V and 2 bases for J; bases not matched to a gene: 6. This CDR3 comprises 15 residues.

This clonotype showed up just a few times. This chain connects TRBV3-1 to TRBJ2-1, with TRBD1 identical over 12 bases. The junction had 9 bases not matched to a gene; V was cut back by 4 bases and J by 5 bases. The length of the CDR3 is 17 residues. The germline V gene has CDR1 LGHDT and CDR2 YNNKEL (reference sequence). The CDR3 DNA reads as TGTGCCAGCAGCCTCTTACCCGGGACAGGGGGCCACAATGAGCAGTTCTTC. It specifies CASSLLPGTGGHNEQFF.

The chain links TRBV6-6 to TRBJ2-7; no definite D call. CDR1 and CDR2 from the germline V gene are MNHNY and SVGAGI (reference sequence). The V gene lost 0 bases and the J gene lost 3 bases, with 3 bases spanning the gap. This CDR3 spans 12 amino acids. The chain's CDR3 is CASSYSNYEQYF. The CDR3 nucleotides read TGTGCCAGCAGTTACTCAAACTACGAGCAGTACTTC.

Worth noting for this clonotype: One end of the junction fails to match germline, which may point to a read error. This rearrangement joins TRBV24-1 to TRBJ2-3; 9 bases line up with TRBD2. Germline CDR1 reads KGHDR; CDR2 reads SFDVKD. The CDR3 length is 17 residues. As DNA, the CDR3 is TGTGCCACCAGTGACACATATAGCGGGGGTGGGATTTATACGCTGTATTTT. This codes for CATSDTYSGGGIYTLYF.

The chain combines TRBV10-3 with TRBJ2-5, with TRBD1 identical over 8 bases. Trimming cost V 11 bases and J 5 bases; bases outside gene matches: 13. From germline, CDR1 is ENHRY and CDR2 SYGVKD. This CDR3 spans 14 amino acids. CDR3 sequence reads: CASNRQGAAETQYF. The CDR3 DNA reads TGTGCCTCCAACCGGCAGGGGGCCGCGGAGACCCAGTACTTC.

This clonotype was seen repeatedly, ten times or more. The chain combines TRBV12-3 or TRBV12-4 with TRBJ1-3; no firm D call. V lost 5 bases, J lost 4 bases, and 18 bases lay in between. The CDR3 has 16 amino acids. The CDR3 spells CASSPSQAGRGNTIYF. Written as DNA, the CDR3 is TGTGCCAGCAGTCCCAGTCAAGCGGGCCGGGGAAACACCATATATTTT.

V and J are TRBV4-3 and TRBJ2-7; D possibly corresponds to TRBD2 (6 bases). Germline CDR1 and CDR2: LGHNA and YSLEER. CDR3 size: 14 residues. V gave up 4 bases and J gave up 1 base, with 11 bases separating them. The chain's CDR3 is CASSRDLVSYEQYF. CDR3 coding DNA: TGCGCCAGCAGCCGGGACTTAGTTTCCTACGAGCAGTACTTC.

This clonotype was seen at least ten times. J is TRBJ2-1 and V is TRBV7-9, with 9 bases lining up with TRBD1. Per germline, CDR1 SEHNR and CDR2 FQNEAQ (reference sequence). Trimming removed 8 bases from V and 4 bases from J; junction bases left unmatched: 6. The CDR3 totals 14 residues. CDR3 protein: CASARDREYNEQFF. The DNA of the CDR3 is TGTGCCAGCGCGAGGGACAGGGAATACAATGAGCAGTTCTTC.

There are many counts of this clonotype. The V and J genes are TRBV7-9 and TRBJ1-2, with no clear D. The CDR3 totals 11 residues. The germline V and J ends were trimmed by 6 bases and 6 bases, with 8 bases remaining between them. The germline V gene encodes CDR1 SEHNR and CDR2 FQNEAQ (reference sequence). CDR3 protein: CASSYGDGYTF. The CDR3 region has the DNA TGTGCCAGCAGTTACGGGGATGGCTACACCTTC.

The chain combines TRBV20-1 with TRBJ2-1, with a tentative D call TRBD2 (5 bases). The length of the CDR3 is 14 residues. CDR1 is DFQATT and CDR2 is SNEGSKA in the germline V gene (reference sequence). V was cut by 1 base and J by 8 bases, with 15 bases left in between. The CDR3 sequence is CSARAGMVSDEQFF. The CDR3 DNA reads TGCAGTGCTAGAGCCGGGATGGTTTCGGATGAGCAGTTCTTC.